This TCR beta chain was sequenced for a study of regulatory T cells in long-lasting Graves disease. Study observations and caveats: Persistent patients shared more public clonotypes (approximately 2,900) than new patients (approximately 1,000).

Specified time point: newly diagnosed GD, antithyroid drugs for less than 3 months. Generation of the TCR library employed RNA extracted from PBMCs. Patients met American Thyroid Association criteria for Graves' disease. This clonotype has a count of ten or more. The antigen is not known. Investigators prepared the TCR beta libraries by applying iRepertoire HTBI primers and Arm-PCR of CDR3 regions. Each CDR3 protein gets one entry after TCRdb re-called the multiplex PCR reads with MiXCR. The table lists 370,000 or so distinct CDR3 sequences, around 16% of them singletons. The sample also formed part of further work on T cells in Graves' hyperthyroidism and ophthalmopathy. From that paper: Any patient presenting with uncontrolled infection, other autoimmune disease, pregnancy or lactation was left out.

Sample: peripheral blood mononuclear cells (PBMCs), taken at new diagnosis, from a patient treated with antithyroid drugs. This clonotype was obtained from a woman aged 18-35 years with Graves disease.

The CDR3 loop is CASSPREAGDYEQYF. The DNA of the CDR3 is TGTGCCAGCTCACCACGGGAGGCAGGGGACTACGAGCAGTACTTC. The rearrangement joins TRBV18 to TRBJ2-7; possibly TRBD1 or TRBD2 for D (6 bases each). V was trimmed by 1 base and J by 3 bases, leaving 13 bases between them. The CDR3 extends over 15 amino acids. CDR1 KGHSH and CDR2 LQKENI come from the germline V gene.